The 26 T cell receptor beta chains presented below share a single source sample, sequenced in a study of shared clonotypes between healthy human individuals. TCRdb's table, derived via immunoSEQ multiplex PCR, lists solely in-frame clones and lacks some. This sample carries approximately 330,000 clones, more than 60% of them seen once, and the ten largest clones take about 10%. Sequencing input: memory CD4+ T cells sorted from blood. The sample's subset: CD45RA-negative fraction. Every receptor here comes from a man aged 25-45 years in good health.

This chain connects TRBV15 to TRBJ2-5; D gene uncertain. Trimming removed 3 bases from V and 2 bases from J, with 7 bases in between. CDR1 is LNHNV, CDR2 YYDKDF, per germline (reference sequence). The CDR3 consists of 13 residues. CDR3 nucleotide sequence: TGTGCCACCAGCAGTCGGATTCAAGAGACCCAGTACTTC. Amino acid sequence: CATSSRIQETQYF.

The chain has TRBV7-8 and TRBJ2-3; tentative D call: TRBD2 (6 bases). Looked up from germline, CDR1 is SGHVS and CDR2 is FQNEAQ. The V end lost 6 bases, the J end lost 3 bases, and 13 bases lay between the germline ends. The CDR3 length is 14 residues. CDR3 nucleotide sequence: TGTGCCAGCAGTCGGGAGAGCGGGACAGATACGCAGTATTTT. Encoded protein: CASSRESGTDTQYF.

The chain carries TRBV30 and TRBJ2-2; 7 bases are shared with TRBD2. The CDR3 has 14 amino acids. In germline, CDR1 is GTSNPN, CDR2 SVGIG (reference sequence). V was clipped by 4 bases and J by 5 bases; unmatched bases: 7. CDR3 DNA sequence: TGTGCCTGGACAGCGGGATATGGGACCGGGGAGCTGTTTTTT. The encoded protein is CAWTAGYGTGELFF. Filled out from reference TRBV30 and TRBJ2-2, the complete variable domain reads SQTIHQWPATLVQPVGSPLSLECTVEGTSNPNLYWYRQAAGRGLQLLFYSVGIGQISSEVPQNLSASRPQDRQFILSSKKLLLSDSGFYLCAWTAGYGTGELFFGEGSRLTVL.

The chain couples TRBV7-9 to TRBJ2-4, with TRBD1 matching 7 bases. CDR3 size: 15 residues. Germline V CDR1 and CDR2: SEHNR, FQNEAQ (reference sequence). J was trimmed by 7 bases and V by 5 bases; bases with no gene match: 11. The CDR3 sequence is CASSRTSGRGNIQYF. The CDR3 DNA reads TGTGCCAGCAGCCGGACGTCGGGCAGGGGGAACATTCAGTACTTC.

CDR3 protein: CASSVEPGSYNEQFF. CDR3 bases: TGTGCCAGCAGCGTAGAGCCAGGCTCCTACAATGAGCAGTTCTTC. The rearrangement links TRBV9 to TRBJ2-1; D uncertain. Germline CDR1 is SGDLS and CDR2 is YYNGEE. The CDR3 extends over 15 amino acids. The ends were cut back, 0 bases at V and 0 bases at J, with 7 bases in the middle. The variable domain in full, completed from reference TRBV9 and TRBJ2-1, reads DSGVTQTPKHLITATGQRVTLRCSPRSGDLSVYWYQQSLDQGLQFLIQYYNGEERAKGNILERFSAQQFPDLHSELNLSSLELGDSALYFCASSVEPGSYNEQFFGPGTRLTVL.

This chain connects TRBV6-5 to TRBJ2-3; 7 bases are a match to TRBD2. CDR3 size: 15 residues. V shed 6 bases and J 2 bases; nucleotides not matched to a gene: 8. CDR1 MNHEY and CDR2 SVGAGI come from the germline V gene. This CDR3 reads CASRDGSGVTDTQYF. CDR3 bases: TGTGCCAGCAGGGACGGGAGCGGGGTCACAGATACGCAGTATTTT.

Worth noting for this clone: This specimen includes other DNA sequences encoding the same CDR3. The CDR3 region has the DNA TGTGCCAGCTCACCACCTTCCGGGTCCCACGGCAATCAGCCCCAGCATTTT. It codes for CASSPPSGSHGNQPQHF. The chain combines TRBV18 with TRBJ1-5; D unclear. Trimming removed 0 bases at V and 2 bases at J, with 14 bases between. The CDR3 runs 17 residues. CDR1 and CDR2 (germline): KGHSH, LQKENI.

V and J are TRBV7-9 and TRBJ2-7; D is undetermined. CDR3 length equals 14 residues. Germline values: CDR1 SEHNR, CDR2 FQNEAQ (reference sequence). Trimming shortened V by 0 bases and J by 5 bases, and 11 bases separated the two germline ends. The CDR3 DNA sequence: TGTGCCAGCAGCTTAGCCCGGCCAGACCACGAGCAGTACTTC. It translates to CASSLARPDHEQYF.

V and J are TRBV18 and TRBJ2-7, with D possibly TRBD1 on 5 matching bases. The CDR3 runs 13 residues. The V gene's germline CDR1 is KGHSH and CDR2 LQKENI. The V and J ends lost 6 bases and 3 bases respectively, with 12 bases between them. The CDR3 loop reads CASSRGQNYEQYF. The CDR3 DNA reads TGTGCCAGCTCCCGCGGACAAAACTACGAGCAGTACTTC.

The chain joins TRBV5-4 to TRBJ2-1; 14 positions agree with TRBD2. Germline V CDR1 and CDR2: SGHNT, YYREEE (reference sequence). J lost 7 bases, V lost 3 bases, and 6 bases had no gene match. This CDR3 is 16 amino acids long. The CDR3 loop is CASSSKTSGRANEQFF. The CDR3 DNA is TGTGCCAGCAGCTCAAAGACTAGCGGGAGGGCAAATGAGCAGTTCTTC.

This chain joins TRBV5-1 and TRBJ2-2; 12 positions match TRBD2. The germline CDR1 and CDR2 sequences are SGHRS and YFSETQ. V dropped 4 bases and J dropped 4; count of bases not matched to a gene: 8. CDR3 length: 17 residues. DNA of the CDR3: TGCGCCAGCAGCATGGGGCGACTAGCGGGAGCCACCGGGGAGCTGTTTTTT. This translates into CASSMGRLAGATGELFF.

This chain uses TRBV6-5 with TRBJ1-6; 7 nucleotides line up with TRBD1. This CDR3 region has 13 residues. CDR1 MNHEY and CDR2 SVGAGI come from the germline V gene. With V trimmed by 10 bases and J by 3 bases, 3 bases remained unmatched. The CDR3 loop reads CATRGIYNSPLHF. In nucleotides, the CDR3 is TGTGCCACCAGGGGGATCTATAATTCACCCCTCCACTTT.

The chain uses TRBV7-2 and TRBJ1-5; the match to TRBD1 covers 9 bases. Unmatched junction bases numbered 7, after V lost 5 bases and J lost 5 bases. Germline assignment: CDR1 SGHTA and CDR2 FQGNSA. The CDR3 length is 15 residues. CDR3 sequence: CASSTWTGVDQPQHF. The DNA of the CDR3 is TGTGCCAGCAGCACTTGGACAGGGGTTGATCAGCCCCAGCATTTT.

In nucleotides, the CDR3 is TGTGCCAGCAGCCAAGGGACTAATCAAGAGACCCAGTACTTC. Protein product: CASSQGTNQETQYF. V usage is TRBV2 and J usage is TRBJ2-5; 7 nucleotides line up with TRBD2. The CDR3 has 14 amino acids. CDR1 is SNHLY and CDR2 is FYNNEI in the germline V gene. V lost 6 bases, J lost 2 bases, and 6 bases stayed unmatched.

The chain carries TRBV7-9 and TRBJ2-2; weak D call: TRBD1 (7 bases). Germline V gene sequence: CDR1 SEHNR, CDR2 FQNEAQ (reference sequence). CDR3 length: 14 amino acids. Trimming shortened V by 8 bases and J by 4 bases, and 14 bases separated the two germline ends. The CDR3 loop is CASLAAGGTGELFF. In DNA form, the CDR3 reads TGTGCCAGCTTAGCGGCAGGGGGCACCGGGGAGCTGTTTTTT.

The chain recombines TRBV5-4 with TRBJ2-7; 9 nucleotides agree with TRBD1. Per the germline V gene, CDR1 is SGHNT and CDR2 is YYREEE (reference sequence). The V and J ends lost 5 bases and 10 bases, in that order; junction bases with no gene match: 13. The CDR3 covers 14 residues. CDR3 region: CASSLQGAVSEQYF. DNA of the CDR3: TGTGCCAGCAGTTTACAGGGGGCCGTTTCGGAACAGTACTTC.

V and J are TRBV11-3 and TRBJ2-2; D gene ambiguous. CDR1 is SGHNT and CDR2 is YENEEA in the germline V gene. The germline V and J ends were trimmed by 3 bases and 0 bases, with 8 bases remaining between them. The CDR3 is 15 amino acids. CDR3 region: CASSFVGANTGELFF. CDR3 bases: TGTGCCAGCAGCTTCGTGGGCGCGAACACCGGGGAGCTGTTTTTT.

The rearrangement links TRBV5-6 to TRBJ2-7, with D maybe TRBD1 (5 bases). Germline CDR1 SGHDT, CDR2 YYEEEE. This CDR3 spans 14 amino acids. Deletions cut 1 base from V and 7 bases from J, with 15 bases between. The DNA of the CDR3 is TGTGCCAGCAGCTTGAGGGGTTCTTTCGGGGAGCAGTACTTC. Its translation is CASSLRGSFGEQYF.

The CDR3 here is CASSLAGSSSYEQYF. CDR3 DNA sequence: TGTGCCAGCAGCTTGGCCGGATCCAGCTCCTACGAGCAGTACTTC. The chain has TRBV7-2 and TRBJ2-7; no clear D gene. Trimming removed 3 bases from V and 0 bases from J, with 12 bases in between. Looked up from germline, CDR1 is SGHTA and CDR2 is FQGNSA. The CDR3 loop spans 15 amino acids.

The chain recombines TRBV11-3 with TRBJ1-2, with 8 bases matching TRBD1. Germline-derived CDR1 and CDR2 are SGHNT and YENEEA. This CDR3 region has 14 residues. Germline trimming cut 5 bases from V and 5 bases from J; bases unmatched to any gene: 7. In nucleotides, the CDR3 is TGTGCCAGCAGCCAACAGGGGGTTGGTTATGGCTACACCTTC. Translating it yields CASSQQGVGYGYTF.

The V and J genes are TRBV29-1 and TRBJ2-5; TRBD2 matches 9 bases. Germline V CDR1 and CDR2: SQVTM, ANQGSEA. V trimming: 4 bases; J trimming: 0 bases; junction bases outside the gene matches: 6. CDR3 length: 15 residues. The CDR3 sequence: CSVGVAGGHQETQYF. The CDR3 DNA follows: TGCAGCGTTGGGGTGGCGGGAGGGCACCAAGAGACCCAGTACTTC.

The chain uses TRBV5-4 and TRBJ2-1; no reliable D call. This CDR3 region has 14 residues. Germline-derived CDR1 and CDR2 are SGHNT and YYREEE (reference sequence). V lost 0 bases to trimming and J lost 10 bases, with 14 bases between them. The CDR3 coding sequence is TGTGCCAGCAGCTTGGAACCGCAGGCACGGGAGCAGTTCTTC. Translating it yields CASSLEPQAREQFF.

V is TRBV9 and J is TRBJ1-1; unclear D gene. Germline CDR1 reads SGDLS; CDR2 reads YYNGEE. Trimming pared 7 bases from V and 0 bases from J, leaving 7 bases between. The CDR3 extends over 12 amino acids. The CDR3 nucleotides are TGTGCCAGCGGGCAGGTGAACACTGAAGCTTTCTTT. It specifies CASGQVNTEAFF.

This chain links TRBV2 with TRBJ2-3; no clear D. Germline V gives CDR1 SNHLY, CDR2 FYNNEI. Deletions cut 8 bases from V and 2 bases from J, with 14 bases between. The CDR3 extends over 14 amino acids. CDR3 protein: CASYGFSNTDTQYF. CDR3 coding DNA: TGTGCCAGCTATGGTTTCTCTAACACAGATACGCAGTATTTT. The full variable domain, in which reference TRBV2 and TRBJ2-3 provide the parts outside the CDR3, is EPEVTQTPSHQVTQMGQEVILRCVPISNHLYFYWYRQILGQKVEFLVSFYNNEISEKSEIFDDQFSVERPDGSNFTLKIRSTKLEDSAMYFCASYGFSNTDTQYFGPGTRLTVL.

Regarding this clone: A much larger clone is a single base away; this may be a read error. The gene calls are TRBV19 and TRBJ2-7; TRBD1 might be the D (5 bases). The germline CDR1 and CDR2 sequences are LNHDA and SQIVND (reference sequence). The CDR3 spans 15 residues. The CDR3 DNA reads TGTGTCAGTAGTATAATCGGGCAGGGATCCTACGAGCAGTACTTC. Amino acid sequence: CVSSIIGQGSYEQYF.

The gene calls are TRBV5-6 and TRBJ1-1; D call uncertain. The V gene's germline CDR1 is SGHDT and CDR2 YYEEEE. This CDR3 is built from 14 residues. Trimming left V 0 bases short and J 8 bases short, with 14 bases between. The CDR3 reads CASSLGPTGREAFF. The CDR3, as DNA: TGTGCCAGCAGCTTGGGTCCGACGGGAAGGGAAGCTTTCTTT. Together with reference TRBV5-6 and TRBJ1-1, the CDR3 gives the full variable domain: DAGVTQSPTHLIKTRGQQVTLRCSPKSGHDTVSWYQQALGQGPQFIFQYYEEEERQRGNFPDRFSGHQFPNYSSELNVNALLLGDSALYLCASSLGPTGREAFFGQGTRLTVV.